The text below deals with one TCR beta chain. This sample is drawn from a study of identical twins. TCRdb re-called the 5' RACE reads with MiXCR, one entry per CDR3 protein. The top ten clones hold around 1.5% of a sample with some 900,000 distinct CDR3 sequences, roughly an eighth of them seen once. The germline V and J ends were trimmed by 4 bases and 1 base, with 17 bases remaining between them. CDR1 SGHKS and CDR2 YYEKEE come from the germline V gene (reference sequence). The CDR3 spans 16 residues. This sample also appeared in a second study, on yellow fever vaccine responses in identical twins.

This clonotype was obtained from a woman between 18 and 29 years old in good health. The specimen sequenced was PBMCs. The rearrangement uses TRBV5-5 and TRBJ2-5; D not certain. The CDR3 sequence is CASSTPVPGPQETQYF. The CDR3 DNA is TGTGCCAGCAGCACCCCTGTTCCCGGCCCCCAAGAGACCCAGTACTTC.